This passage covers 21 T cell receptor beta chains from one sample sequenced in a study of T cell responses to AZD1222 COVID-19 vaccine. Some clones are missing from TCRdb's copy, which holds only in-frame ones; the method was immunoSEQ multiplex PCR. The profile shows 55,000 to 80,000 clones, 80% to 85% of them singletons. Sequencing used peripheral blood, obtained on day 0 of AZD1222 vaccination. The receptors were gathered from an adult in good health.

As for this clone: One end of the junction fails to match germline, which may point to a read error. V and J are TRBV6-5 and TRBJ1-5, with TRBD1 matching 7 bases. This CDR3 region has 11 residues. Germline V CDR1 and CDR2: MNHEY, SVGAGI. CDR3 region: CASSYRDSRYF. The CDR3 nucleotides are TGTGCCAGCAGTTACCGGGACAGCCGATATTTT.

The chain links TRBV3-1 (or the pseudogene TRBV3-2) to TRBJ2-1; 10 nucleotides match TRBD2. V gave up 5 bases and J gave up 7 bases; unmatched junction bases: 8. This CDR3 comprises 15 residues. From germline, CDR1 is LGHDT and CDR2 YNNKEL (reference sequence). The CDR3 nucleotides read TGTGCCAGCAGCTGGAGCGGGGGGGCCCGGAATGAGCAGTTCTTC. This encodes CASSWSGGARNEQFF.

V is TRBV29-1 and J is TRBJ2-2; 7 bases line up with TRBD2. The J segment lost 4 bases and the V segment lost 3 bases, leaving 5 bases of the junction unmatched. Germline lookup yields CDR1 SQVTM and CDR2 ANQGSEA. CDR3 length: 14 amino acids. The CDR3 DNA reads TGCAGCGTTGACCAGCGGGGACTCACCGGGGAGCTGTTTTTT. Translating gives CSVDQRGLTGELFF.

This clone was seen a single time. This CDR3 reads CASSLEMNTEAFF. The CDR3, as DNA: TGCGCCAGCAGCTTGGAGATGAACACTGAAGCTTTCTTT. V and J are TRBV5-1 and TRBJ1-1; D gene ambiguous. Trimming left V 0 bases short and J 0 bases short, with 3 bases between. CDR3 length: 13 amino acids. Per the germline V gene, CDR1 is SGHRS and CDR2 is YFSETQ.

In its sample, this clone was seen once. V usage is TRBV27 and J usage is TRBJ1-1, with D possibly being TRBD1 (6 bases). The CDR3 is 15 amino acids. The germline V gene encodes CDR1 MNHEY and CDR2 SMNVEV (reference sequence). V was shortened by 6 bases and J by 3 bases, with 17 bases between the two germline ends. CDR3 sequence reads: CASSLWGGVDTEAFF. CDR3 bases: TGTGCCAGCAGCCTATGGGGGGGCGTTGACACTGAAGCTTTCTTT.

The chain combines TRBV18 with TRBJ1-6; 8 bases map to TRBD1. This CDR3 spans 14 amino acids. Germline assignment: CDR1 KGHSH and CDR2 LQKENI. V was pared by 3 bases and J by 10 bases, with 5 bases of the junction left unmatched. The CDR3 sequence: CASSPARGQSPLHF. Here the CDR3 DNA reads TGTGCCAGCTCACCGGCCAGGGGGCAGTCACCCCTCCACTTT.

V and J are TRBV30 and TRBJ1-2; D possibly corresponds to TRBD1 (5 bases). Germline V gives CDR1 GTSNPN, CDR2 SVGIG (reference sequence). V lost 0 bases and J lost 7, with 15 bases in between. CDR3 length: 14 residues. Here the CDR3 DNA reads TGTGCCTGGAGTGTACGTGGGCCGGGACGTGGCTACACCTTC. The encoded protein is CAWSVRGPGRGYTF. Based on the CDR3 plus reference TRBV30 and TRBJ1-2, the full variable domain is SQTIHQWPATLVQPVGSPLSLECTVEGTSNPNLYWYRQAAGRGLQLLFYSVGIGQISSEVPQNLSASRPQDRQFILSSKKLLLSDSGFYLCAWSVRGPGRGYTFGSGTRLTVV.

The chain has TRBV3-1 (or the pseudogene TRBV3-2) and TRBJ2-1; 14 positions match TRBD2. CDR1 is LGHDT, CDR2 YNNKEL, per germline (reference sequence). The J segment lost 10 bases and the V segment lost 0 bases, leaving 2 bases of the junction unmatched. The CDR3 length is 15 residues. The CDR3 reads CASSQDGLAGGEQFF. The DNA of the CDR3 is TGTGCCAGCAGCCAAGACGGACTAGCGGGGGGCGAGCAGTTCTTC.

The genes are TRBV30 and TRBJ2-1; D ambiguous. The CDR3 has 12 amino acids. Trimming took off 4 bases at V and 9 bases at J, with 13 bases between the two ends. Germline CDR1 and CDR2: GTSNPN and SVGIG (reference sequence). CDR3 protein: CAWTIMSGEQFF. Written as DNA, the CDR3 is TGTGCCTGGACCATAATGTCTGGTGAGCAGTTCTTC.

V usage is TRBV19 and J usage is TRBJ1-1; maybe TRBD1 (5 bases). The CDR3 extends over 14 amino acids. V lost 5 bases and J 0 bases, leaving 10 bases between the germline ends. Per germline, CDR1 LNHDA and CDR2 SQIVND (reference sequence). CDR3: CASSAGVLNTEAFF. The CDR3 nucleotides read TGTGCCAGTAGTGCGGGGGTCCTGAACACTGAAGCTTTCTTT.

This chain connects TRBV28 to TRBJ2-7; TRBD1 agrees at 9 bases. Germline trimming cut 4 bases from V and 3 bases from J; bases unmatched to any gene: 4. Germline CDR1 MDHEN, CDR2 SYDVKM. The CDR3 consists of 14 residues. CDR3 region: CASSSTGQGYEQYF. In DNA, the CDR3 is TGTGCCAGCAGTTCGACGGGACAGGGCTACGAGCAGTACTTC. The whole variable domain, remainder taken from reference TRBV28 and TRBJ2-7, is DVKVTQSSRYLVKRTGEKVFLECVQDMDHENMFWYRQDPGLGLRLIYFSYDVKMKEKGDIPEGYSVSREKKERFSLILESASTNQTSMYLCASSSTGQGYEQYFGPGTRLTVT.

The V call is TRBV2, the J call TRBJ2-5, with D maybe TRBD2 (6 bases). Germline lookup yields CDR1 SNHLY and CDR2 FYNNEI. The V and J ends lost 3 bases and 1 base respectively, with 6 bases between them. This CDR3 comprises 13 residues. As DNA, the CDR3 is TGTGCCAGCAGTGAGGAGGGCCAAGAGACCCAGTACTTC. Protein: CASSEEGQETQYF. The complete variable domain, with remaining parts taken from reference TRBV2 and TRBJ2-5, reads EPEVTQTPSHQVTQMGQEVILRCVPISNHLYFYWYRQILGQKVEFLVSFYNNEISEKSEIFDDQFSVERPDGSNFTLKIRSTKLEDSAMYFCASSEEGQETQYFGPGTRLLVL.

The chain carries TRBV5-5 and TRBJ1-6; the match to TRBD1 covers 7 bases. Trimming took 4 bases from V and 9 from J; bases not matched to a gene: 13. Germline CDR1 and CDR2: SGHKS and YYEKEE (reference sequence). CDR3 length equals 16 residues. For the CDR3, the DNA is TGTGCCAGCAGCAATGCAAACCCGGGACAGAGTTCACCCCTCCACTTT. Protein: CASSNANPGQSSPLHF.

The V and J genes are TRBV6-6 and TRBJ1-4, with D unclear. Germline V gives CDR1 MNHNY, CDR2 SVGAGI (reference sequence). The ends were cut back, 5 bases at V and 7 bases at J, with 11 bases in the middle. The CDR3 runs 13 residues. The CDR3 region has the DNA TGTGCCAGCAGTCAGCCGCACCTTGAAAAACTGTTTTTT. Protein product: CASSQPHLEKLFF.

V usage is TRBV11-3 and J usage is TRBJ2-1, with 12 positions matching TRBD2. J was trimmed by 2 bases and V by 4 bases; bases with no gene match: 12. The CDR3 has 19 residues. Germline-derived CDR1 and CDR2 are SGHNT and YENEEA. The CDR3 region has the DNA TGTGCCAGCAGCTCATTTTCGGGGCTAGCGGGGGGGCCCTACAATGAGCAGTTCTTC. This sequence encodes CASSSFSGLAGGPYNEQFF. Complete variable domain (other parts from reference TRBV11-3 and TRBJ2-1): EAGVVQSPRYKIIEKKQPVAFWCNPISGHNTLYWYLQNLGQGPELLIRYENEEAVDDSQLPKDRFSAERLKGVDSTLKIQPAELGDSAVYLCASSSFSGLAGGPYNEQFFGPGTRLTVL.

The chain joins TRBV6-5 to TRBJ1-1; no clear D. The CDR3 contains 13 residues. Trimming removed 2 bases from V and 2 bases from J, with 6 bases in between. Germline CDR1 and CDR2: MNHEY and SVGAGI. CDR3 nucleotide sequence: TGTGCCAGCAGTTACCTGCAAAACACTGAAGCTTTCTTT. Residues: CASSYLQNTEAFF.

The V and J genes are TRBV9 and TRBJ1-5; 9 bases align to TRBD1. Trimming at V came to 3 bases and at J to 7 bases, leaving 5 bases not matched to a gene. Germline CDR1 reads SGDLS; CDR2 reads YYNGEE. The CDR3 sequence is 14 residues long. The CDR3: CASSARTGDQPQHF. DNA of the CDR3: TGTGCCAGCAGCGCTCGGACAGGGGACCAGCCCCAGCATTTT.

In its sample, this clone was seen a few times. CDR3 bases: TGCGCCAGCACAACTAGCAGTCCTGAGACCCAGTACTTC. Its translation: CASTTSSPETQYF. This chain uses TRBV10-2 with TRBJ2-5, with D maybe TRBD2 (6 bases). CDR1 is WSHSY, CDR2 SAAADI, per germline. V was cut by 7 bases and J by 5 bases, with 14 bases left in between. The CDR3 totals 13 residues.

This clone was counted between two and nine times. The V gene is TRBV3-1 (or the pseudogene TRBV3-2), the J gene TRBJ2-7; the match to TRBD1 covers 8 bases. Germline trimming cut 4 bases from V and 4 bases from J; bases unmatched to any gene: 12. The V gene's germline CDR1 is LGHDT and CDR2 YNNKEL (reference sequence). The length of the CDR3 is 16 residues. The CDR3: CASSLLGTGLHYEQYF. The CDR3 nucleotides read TGTGCCAGCAGCCTCCTGGGGACAGGTCTTCATTACGAGCAGTACTTC.

This chain links TRBV7-9 with TRBJ2-3; possibly TRBD1 for D (6 bases). The V and J ends lost 6 bases and 0 bases respectively, with 13 bases between them. CDR1 SEHNR and CDR2 FQNEAQ come from the germline V gene (reference sequence). The CDR3 consists of 15 residues. CDR3 nucleotide sequence: TGTGCCAGCAGTCCCAGGGGTTCCAGCACAGATACGCAGTATTTT. It translates to CASSPRGSSTDTQYF. Looking up the rest from reference TRBV7-9 and TRBJ2-3 gives the full variable domain: DTGVSQNPRHKITKRGQNVTFRCDPISEHNRLYWYRQTLGQGPEFLTYFQNEAQLEKSRLLSDRFSAERPKGSFSTLEIQRTEQGDSAMYLCASSPRGSSTDTQYFGPGTRLTVL.

J is TRBJ1-1 and V is TRBV7-9, with D unresolved. The V gene lost 1 base and the J gene lost 6 bases, with 9 bases spanning the gap. Germline CDR1 SEHNR, CDR2 FQNEAQ (reference sequence). This CDR3 contains 13 residues. CDR3 residues: CASSLDLGAEAFF. CDR3 nucleotides: TGTGCCAGCAGCTTAGATCTGGGAGCTGAAGCTTTCTTT.